The 21 T cell receptor beta chains listed next were all sequenced from one sample in a study of blood T cell repertoires in COVID-19. This table comes from immunoSEQ multiplex PCR, and its TCRdb copy is limited to in-frame clones, with some not included. Here the sample spans over 120,000 clones, 80% to 90% being singletons. The material sequenced was peripheral blood. All receptors come from a woman in her 50s with acute or convalescent COVID-19.

This chain joins TRBV28 and TRBJ2-2, with 14 bases identical to TRBD2. CDR3 length: 17 amino acids. Per germline, CDR1 MDHEN and CDR2 SYDVKM. V lost 2 bases to trimming and J lost 8 bases; unmatched junction nucleotides: 7. CDR3 amino acids: CASSLGGLAGEGGELFF. For the CDR3, the DNA is TGTGCCAGCAGTTTAGGGGGACTAGCGGGAGAAGGTGGGGAGCTGTTTTTT.

Only a few counts were recorded for this clone. The CDR3 nucleotides are TGTGCCAGCAGTAAGGGGGCTGGCAATCAGCCCCAGCATTTT. This gives the protein CASSKGAGNQPQHF. The chain couples TRBV6-5 to TRBJ1-5; TRBD1 agrees at 7 bases. CDR3 length equals 14 residues. Germline loops: CDR1 MNHEY, CDR2 SVGAGI. The junction had 3 bases not matched to a gene; V was cut back by 5 bases and J by 2 bases.

The gene calls are TRBV24-1 and TRBJ1-2, with 8 nucleotides matching TRBD1. Germline CDR1 is KGHDR and CDR2 is SFDVKD. The V segment lost 7 bases and the J segment 1 base; nucleotides outside the gene matches: 7. The CDR3 has 15 residues. This CDR3 is CATRGGQDDNYGYTF. The CDR3 region has the DNA TGTGCCACCAGGGGGGGACAGGATGATAACTATGGCTACACCTTC.

V and J are TRBV7-8 and TRBJ2-3, with 9 bases matching TRBD2. Trimming at V came to 4 bases and at J to 6 bases, leaving 8 bases not matched to a gene. The CDR3 is 15 amino acids. Per germline, CDR1 SGHVS and CDR2 FQNEAQ. The CDR3: CASSSTSGSWDTQYF. Written as DNA, the CDR3 is TGTGCCAGCAGCTCCACTAGCGGGTCATGGGATACGCAGTATTTT. The entire variable domain, with the rest obtained from reference TRBV7-8 and TRBJ2-3, is as follows: GAGVSQSPRYKVAKRGQDVALRCDPISGHVSLFWYQQALGQGPEFLTYFQNEAQLDKSGLPSDRFFAERPEGSVSTLKIQRTQQEDSAVYLCASSSTSGSWDTQYFGPGTRLTVL.

This sequence joins TRBV5-4 and TRBJ1-2; tentative D call: TRBD1 (6 bases). V shed 4 bases and J shed 5 bases, with 30 bases lying between them. This CDR3 region has 19 residues. The V gene's germline CDR1 is SGHNT and CDR2 YYREEE (reference sequence). This chain's CDR3 is CASSPEIRGRGSGLYGYTF. For the CDR3, the DNA is TGTGCCAGCAGCCCAGAGATACGGGGCAGGGGCTCCGGATTATATGGCTACACCTTC.

The DNA of the CDR3 is TGTGCCTCCCCGGGCCAGGGTCTCTATGGCTACACCTTC. Residues: CASPGQGLYGYTF. V usage is TRBV30 and J usage is TRBJ1-2; weak D call: TRBD1 (5 bases). CDR3 length: 13 amino acids. Per germline, CDR1 GTSNPN and CDR2 SVGIG (reference sequence). Trimming left V 7 bases short and J 4 bases short, with 16 bases between.

The chain is built from TRBV6-2 or TRBV6-3 and TRBJ1-1, with unresolved D. CDR3 length: 16 residues. Germline lookup yields CDR1 MNHEY and CDR2 SVGEGT. V lost 5 bases, J lost 0 bases, and 16 bases lay in between. DNA of the CDR3: TGTGCCAGCAGTCGCCCTTCGAGAGGCATGAACACTGAAGCTTTCTTT. Protein product: CASSRPSRGMNTEAFF.

The gene calls are TRBV7-9 and TRBJ1-4; D call uncertain. Germline values: CDR1 SEHNR, CDR2 FQNEAQ (reference sequence). The CDR3 runs 15 residues. V shed 2 bases and J shed 2 bases, with 9 bases lying between them. The DNA of the CDR3 is TGTGCCAGCAGCTTATTTCGTATTACTAATGAAAAACTGTTTTTT. Translation gives CASSLFRITNEKLFF. Looking up the rest from reference TRBV7-9 and TRBJ1-4 gives the full variable domain: DTGVSQNPRHKITKRGQNVTFRCDPISEHNRLYWYRQTLGQGPEFLTYFQNEAQLEKSRLLSDRFSAERPKGSFSTLEIQRTEQGDSAMYLCASSLFRITNEKLFFGSGTQLSVL.

In its sample, this clone was seen once. The rearrangement uses TRBV6-5 and TRBJ2-1; no clear D. The germline CDR1 and CDR2 sequences are MNHEY and SVGAGI. There are 15 residues in the CDR3. Trimming took 7 bases from V and 0 from J, leaving 13 bases between them. In nucleotides, the CDR3 is TGTGCCAGCAATATCCAGGTGGGCTCCTACAATGAGCAGTTCTTC. This encodes CASNIQVGSYNEQFF.

The chain combines TRBV30 with TRBJ1-4; 8 nucleotides align to TRBD1. The germline V gene encodes CDR1 GTSNPN and CDR2 SVGIG (reference sequence). The CDR3 is 14 amino acids. V was clipped by 3 bases and J by 6 bases; unmatched bases: 6. CDR3 in amino acids: CAWRTGTGYEKLFF. DNA for the CDR3: TGTGCCTGGAGAACCGGGACAGGTTATGAAAAACTGTTTTTT. Drawing the rest from reference TRBV30 and TRBJ1-4, the complete variable domain is SQTIHQWPATLVQPVGSPLSLECTVEGTSNPNLYWYRQAAGRGLQLLFYSVGIGQISSEVPQNLSASRPQDRQFILSSKKLLLSDSGFYLCAWRTGTGYEKLFFGSGTQLSVL.

The rearrangement uses TRBV27 and TRBJ1-4, with D perhaps TRBD1 (6 bases). Per the germline V gene, CDR1 is MNHEY and CDR2 is SMNVEV (reference sequence). CDR3 length equals 13 residues. The V and J ends lost 9 bases and 4 bases respectively, with 12 bases between them. The CDR3 sequence is CASQGQNNEKLFF. DNA of the CDR3: TGTGCCAGTCAGGGACAAAATAATGAAAAACTGTTTTTT.

Concerning this clone itself: The junction differs from germline at one of its ends, possibly a read error. The rearrangement uses TRBV9 and TRBJ2-1; TRBD2 matches at 9 bases. The CDR3 extends over 15 amino acids. The germline gives CDR1 SGDLS, CDR2 YYNGEE. This chain's CDR3 is CASTVAGEPYNEQFF. In DNA, the CDR3 is TGTGCCAGCACCGTAGCGGGAGAGCCCTACAATGAGCAGTTCTTC.

The chain combines TRBV21-1 with TRBJ1-5; the D call in the table, TRBD1, was not verified against the DNA. TRBV21-1 is shown as a pseudogene. This CDR3 is built from 19 residues. CDR3 loop: CASSRLGGQGASGNQPQHF. CDR3 bases: TGTGCCAGCAGCCGCTTGGGAGGACAGGGGGCGTCGGGCAATCAGCCCCAGCATTTT.

The V call is TRBV14, the J call TRBJ2-2; a weak D match, TRBD1 (5 bases). V lost 5 bases to trimming and J lost 1 base, with 8 bases between them. Germline-derived CDR1 and CDR2 are SGHDN and FVKESK. The CDR3 sequence is 14 residues long. CDR3 protein: CASSGGQNTGELFF. The CDR3 bases are TGTGCCAGCAGCGGCGGACAGAACACCGGGGAGCTGTTTTTT.

The chain combines TRBV5-4 with TRBJ2-7, with TRBD1 matching 8 bases. Germline V gene sequence: CDR1 SGHNT, CDR2 YYREEE (reference sequence). This CDR3 spans 14 amino acids. Germline trimming cut 2 bases from V and 2 bases from J; bases unmatched to any gene: 3. The CDR3 here is CASSLDRGAYEQYF. The CDR3 nucleotides are TGTGCCAGCAGCTTAGACAGGGGAGCCTACGAGCAGTACTTC.

The chain is built from TRBV24-1 and TRBJ1-1, with 7 bases fitting TRBD1. J gave up 4 bases and V 2 bases, and 12 bases lay outside the gene matches. This CDR3 has 17 amino acids. Germline V gene data show CDR1 as KGHDR and CDR2 as SFDVKD. The CDR3 loop is CATSDSGAGGRVTEAFF. Written as DNA, the CDR3 is TGTGCCACCAGTGATTCGGGCGCAGGGGGAAGGGTCACTGAAGCTTTCTTT.

The chain combines TRBV9 with TRBJ2-3; possible D gene TRBD2, 6 bases. Germline CDR1 reads SGDLS; CDR2 reads YYNGEE. V was cut by 3 bases and J by 3 bases, with 20 bases left in between. The CDR3 is 17 residues long. Here the CDR3 DNA reads TGTGCCAGCAGCGGATCCCAGGGAGGTTCGAATACAGATACGCAGTATTTT. It is translated as CASSGSQGGSNTDTQYF.

The gene calls are TRBV12-3 or TRBV12-4 and TRBJ1-1; D is unresolved. This CDR3 is built from 11 residues. V was cut by 6 bases and J by 10 bases, with 12 bases left in between. This CDR3 reads CASRGKFRAFF. The CDR3 DNA follows: TGTGCCAGCAGGGGCAAATTTCGAGCTTTCTTT.

The chain carries TRBV9 and TRBJ1-2; 7 nucleotides match TRBD1. Germline V lookup: CDR1 SGDLS, CDR2 YYNGEE. Germline trimming cut 4 bases from V and 4 bases from J; bases unmatched to any gene: 4. CDR3 length: 13 residues. The CDR3 reads CASSPGTVYGYTF. As DNA, the CDR3 is TGTGCCAGCAGCCCAGGGACAGTCTATGGCTACACCTTC.

This chain uses TRBV12-3 or TRBV12-4 with TRBJ1-2, with D perhaps TRBD1 (5 bases). With 8 bases removed from V and 7 bases from J, the gap between germline ends came to 11 bases. The CDR3 totals 11 residues. This chain's CDR3 is CASFGALGYTF. In DNA, the CDR3 is TGTGCCAGCTTTGGGGCCCTTGGCTACACCTTC.

This clone was seen a handful of times. J is TRBJ1-5 and V is TRBV6-4; perhaps TRBD1 as D (5 bases). The germline V gene encodes CDR1 MRHNA and CDR2 SNTAGT. The CDR3 has 13 amino acids. V lost 5 bases and J lost 4, with 9 bases in between. The CDR3 is CASSQQANQPQHF. The DNA of the CDR3 is TGTGCCAGCAGTCAACAGGCAAATCAGCCCCAGCATTTT.